Below are 8 T cell receptor beta chains sequenced from a single sample in a study of cytomegalovirus exposure and HLA in healthy donors. With 60 Vbeta and 13 Jbeta primers, the PCR was carried out. Clones were read by immunoSEQ multiplex PCR, and TCRdb kept only the in-frame ones, dropping some. The sample includes around 180,000 clones, 65% to 90% of them seen just once. Material: PBMCs. These TCRs come from a girl aged 2-15 years in good health and CMV-seropositive.

This chain's CDR3 is CASSGRGQPAYEQYF. CDR3 nucleotides: TGTGCCAGCAGTGGCCGGGGACAACCTGCGTACGAGCAGTACTTC. The gene calls are TRBV28 and TRBJ2-7; maybe TRBD1 (6 bases). This CDR3 contains 15 residues. The V end lost 5 bases, the J end lost 4 bases, and 18 bases lay between the germline ends. Germline V gene sequence: CDR1 MDHEN, CDR2 SYDVKM.

This chain links TRBV12-5 with TRBJ2-1; 7 bases line up with TRBD2. Germline trimming cut 1 base from V and 5 bases from J; bases unmatched to any gene: 2. The germline V gene has CDR1 LGHNT and CDR2 FRNRAP. The CDR3 sequence is 14 residues long. CDR3 residues: CASGLGDYDNEQFF. The DNA of the CDR3 is TGTGCTAGTGGTTTGGGGGACTATGACAATGAGCAGTTCTTC.

The chain recombines TRBV6-1 with TRBJ2-7; D call uncertain. V dropped 5 bases and J dropped 3 bases, with 5 bases sitting between them. The CDR3 spans 11 residues. In germline, CDR1 is MNHNS, CDR2 SASEGT. CDR3 DNA: TGTGCCAGCAGTCTTATCTACGAGCAGTACTTC. It yields the protein CASSLIYEQYF.

The genes are TRBV5-5 and TRBJ2-1, with 13 bases aligning to TRBD2. CDR3 length: 13 residues. Germline V gene sequence: CDR1 SGHKS, CDR2 YYEKEE (reference sequence). V shed 3 bases and J 13 bases; nucleotides not matched to a gene: 4. CDR3: CASSSGTSGTQFF. CDR3 coding DNA: TGTGCCAGCAGCTCCGGGACTAGCGGGACACAGTTCTTC.

The chain couples TRBV5-1 to TRBJ2-3; TRBD2 agrees at 7 bases. CDR3 size: 16 residues. The junction had 9 bases not matched to a gene; V was cut back by 4 bases and J by 1 base. Per the germline V gene, CDR1 is SGHRS and CDR2 is YFSETQ. The CDR3 sequence is CASSPGLLQGTDTQYF. The CDR3 nucleotides read TGCGCCAGCAGCCCGGGACTACTACAAGGCACAGATACGCAGTATTTT.

The gene calls are TRBV6-5 and TRBJ2-1, with 7 bases identical to TRBD1. Germline V gene sequence: CDR1 MNHEY, CDR2 SVGAGI. Trimming at V came to 11 bases and at J to 4 bases, leaving 8 bases not matched to a gene. The CDR3 runs to 13 residues. DNA of the CDR3: TGTGCCGGGCCCCGGGACAGTTACAATGAGCAGTTCTTC. Translated: CAGPRDSYNEQFF.

The V gene is TRBV5-1, the J gene TRBJ2-7; 9 bases line up with TRBD2. CDR3 length: 15 residues. Losses at the gene ends were 3 bases for V and 3 bases for J; bases not matched to a gene: 7. CDR1 and CDR2 (germline): SGHRS, YFSETQ. In DNA form, the CDR3 reads TGCGCCAGCAGCTCCTTAGCGGGAGTATACTACGAGCAGTACTTC. As protein: CASSSLAGVYYEQYF.

This sequence joins TRBV6-5 and TRBJ2-1, with 10 bases matching TRBD2. The ends lost 0 bases at V and 3 bases at J; junction bases unmatched: 2. Germline V lookup: CDR1 MNHEY, CDR2 SVGAGI. This CDR3 contains 16 residues. The CDR3 DNA reads TGTGCCAGCAGTTACTCGTCTAGCGGGGGCTACAATGAGCAGTTCTTC. Its translation: CASSYSSSGGYNEQFF.